The T cell receptor beta chain under discussion was sequenced for a study of cytomegalovirus exposure and HLA in healthy donors. About the study: Falling in the Caucasian-associated ancestry cluster were about 82% of about 400 genotyped donors.

Primers: 60 Vbeta forward and 13 Jbeta reverse. Generated by immunoSEQ multiplex PCR, the TCRdb table keeps only in-frame clones and is missing some. The data show around 200,000 clones, about two thirds seen once. From germline, CDR1 is MNHNY and CDR2 SVGAGI (reference sequence). This CDR3 contains 13 residues. V shed 3 bases and J shed 9 bases, with 9 bases lying between them. Source material: PBMCs. The chain uses TRBV6-6 and TRBJ1-6, with no clear D. This receptor was taken from a man in his forties or fifties in good health and CMV-seropositive. The CDR3 reads CASSYREVSPLHF. Here the CDR3 DNA reads TGTGCCAGCAGTTATCGGGAGGTTTCACCCCTCCACTTT.